This T cell receptor (beta chain) comes out of a study of cytomegalovirus exposure and HLA in healthy donors (dated by TCRdb to the late 2010s). General notes on the study: An earlier analysis of approximately 640 of the donors reported approximately 300 Gb of sequence data and about 100 million unique TCR beta sequences from about 200 million T cells. To predict cytomegalovirus infection status, the study brought together high-throughput TCR immunosequencing, statistical association of individual TCRs with disease status, and machine learning. Donor age, sex, ethnicity and CMV serostatus were compiled alongside the repertoire data. Among around 400 genotyped donors of the cohort, an average of approximately 200,000 unique TCR beta nucleotide sequences was sequenced per donor, of which about 18% were non-productive. To decide whether each TCR beta V gene segment behaved as functional or pseudogenic, an earlier analysis of over 500 of the donors relied on high-throughput TCR beta sequencing. In a later analysis, previously published TCR beta repertoires from 670 or so donors were re-analyzed and high-resolution HLA genotyping was added so that TCR occurrence patterns could be studied. An early release covering just under 650 HLA-typed donors comprised roughly 300 gigabases of sequencing data and 85 million or so unique TCR sequences. The aim of the study was to test whether cataloging public T cell receptors could identify signatures of past pathogen exposure. Rather than using new phenotypic data, the later analysis identified candidate immune exposures from TCR beta sequences and from how often those sequences occurred across donors. In a later genetic analysis, genome-wide SNP genotypes for about 65% of the roughly 670 donors were used, and that subset was treated as a discovery cohort. Using immunosequencing, the study profiled T cell repertoires from 500 to 800 subjects and related those repertoires to cytomegalovirus serostatus. Besides the first cohort of approximately 670 subjects, a separate validation cohort made up of some 110 different subjects was used. About 5 DR-DQ haplotypes were handled as single units for association and clustering, since linkage in the cohort was strong. Typing coverage differed by locus: A, B, C, DRB1 and DQB1 were typed in roughly 620-630 donors, DQA1 in about 500, DPA1 in over 600, and DPB1 in approximately 450. Both class I and class II loci were covered by HLA typing, at four-digit resolution. Of the approximately 400 genotyped donors, approximately 83% fell in the genetic ancestry cluster associated with self-reported Caucasian donors. Every discovery cohort repertoire had been produced on one sequencing platform.

Sequences SGHRS (CDR1) and YFSETQ (CDR2) are obtained from the germline V gene. Measured from the cysteine to the phenylalanine, the CDR3 is 14 residues long. Of the read, only the CDR3 DNA is kept; its 42 bases are in frame from base 1. At the junction V is shortened by 0 bases and J by 7 bases; bases outside the gene matches: 1. Turning to this clone: Its target antigen remains unknown. The sample carries other DNA sequences with the same CDR3.

In total, approximately 700 healthy bone marrow donors made up the cohort. Cohort members were all nominally healthy when sampled, although unrecorded immune exposures were likely present. The donor tested CMV seropositive, placing the donor among the 250 to 350 seropositive members of the cohort. Every donor gave a peripheral blood sample, and the peripheral blood mononuclear cells from that sample were used for TCR beta sequencing. The Qiagen DNeasy Blood Extraction Kit was used to extract genomic DNA from the blood cell samples. Preparation of the library involved the immunoSEQ multiplex PCR assay. A mixture of 60 forward primers for TCR Vbeta segments and 13 reverse primers for TCR Jbeta segments was used in the multiplex PCR. Amplification of the CDR3 region of rearranged TCR beta genes was performed with a multiplex PCR assay on genomic DNA. On the Illumina HiSeq System, the amplified TCR beta libraries were sequenced as 87-base-pair reads. As for the original processing: Across the roughly 700 repertoires, a later analysis counted approximately 83 million unique TCR beta chains, around 11 million of which were shared by at least two donors. Raw reads were error-corrected and collapsed into unique sequences by a nearest-neighbor algorithm in which closely related sequences were merged to remove PCR and sequencing errors. CDR3 sequences were aligned to IMGT reference sequences to assign V, D and J gene segments. For a sequence to be retained, at least a six-nucleotide match to both a V gene segment and a J gene segment was required. Rearrangements were classified as productive when the CDR3 lacked stop codons and remained in frame with V and J, and all other rearrangements were classified as non-productive. Following IMGT convention, CDR3 was defined as the stretch from the second conserved V-encoded cysteine to the conserved J-encoded phenylalanine. Sequences without an unambiguous match to a single V gene segment were excluded from the earlier analysis of a few hundred of the donors. An earlier analysis of a few hundred of the donors called V segments functional above 56.7% productive rearrangements and segregating when the between-donor standard deviation exceeded 5%. A statistical classification framework was developed to diagnose cytomegalovirus status using the catalog of TCR beta chain sequences. In a later analysis, TCR nucleotide sequences were compared against IMGT/GENE-DB human TR gene sequences so that V and J genes could be assigned. The TCRdist pipeline was used in a later analysis to assign CDR3 sequences and most-parsimonious VDJ recombination scenarios. In a later analysis, every TCR beta chain was defined by the combination of its CDR3 amino acid sequence and its V-gene family, and reads without a unique V-gene family were dropped. To address suspected cross-contamination and a sequencing artifact, a later analysis removed 450 to 700 highly shared, low-generation-probability nucleotide sequences. In a later analysis, a clonal expansion index for each public chain was calculated from normalized within-repertoire ranks of inferred template counts. In a later analysis, generation probabilities were computed using a VDJ recombination model fitted to out-of-frame rearrangements, and the results were checked against IGoR. In a later analysis, hypergeometric tests were used to score TCR-TCR, TCR-HLA and TCR-CMV co-occurrence, with a repertoire-size bias correction applied to TCR pairs. False discovery rates were estimated in a later analysis by permuting HLA or CMV assignments 20 times. A later analysis grouped co-occurring TCRs with DBSCAN, adding TCRdist sequence similarity when clustering within HLA-allele-positive subsets. Co-occurrence clustering excluded repertoires with fewer than 30,000 or more than 120,000 public chains, plus five with anomalous nucleotide sharing. TCRdb stores this immuneACCESS table with in-frame sequences only. Part of the clones is absent; in the studies checked, under half of the shortfall reflects unresolved V genes, and no reason is known for the rest. V, J and clone size are taken as reported in that table, and D and trimming were inferred from the DNA itself. In this sample's table one finds roughly 200,000 clones. The biggest ten clones account for more than 0.95% of the sample.

Here is what the overall study found, with its caveats: Correlated functional status among segregating V segments might be attributable to linkage disequilibrium, but an unknown experimental factor could not be ruled out. Fewer than 20 rarely observed V segments, including chromosome 9 orphons, were excluded from the earlier analysis of about 610 of the donors because counts were too low. The cohort was sequenced for TCR beta chains only, and without alpha or paired-chain data the features that could be detected were limited. Because HLA typing was missing for some donors at each locus, association tests included only the typed subset. Presence/absence analyses assumed roughly uniform sequencing depth across donors, an assumption that may not hold. The only immune exposure information available for the cohort was CMV serostatus. The authors suggested that the approach could potentially be generalized to other disease states and immunological phenotypes. In a later analysis, several top co-occurrence clusters were reported to appear linked to parvovirus B19, influenza, CMV and Epstein-Barr virus. A later analysis found that most CMV-associated TCR beta chains appeared HLA-restricted, with HLA associations seemingly driven largely by CMV exposure. A cluster of highly shared sequence variants was judged likely to represent a technical artifact of the sequencing pipeline. A further reported finding was that TCR beta sequences accurately predicted the HLA-A and HLA-B alleles for most subjects in the first cohort. The study listed 170 or so TCR beta chains as associated with cytomegalovirus. Specific HLA alleles were associated with 16,951 TCR beta sequences at a false discovery rate of 0.05 in a later analysis. In a later analysis, the rate of TCR association differed among HLA loci, with DRB1 alleles having the most associated TCRs and HLA-C alleles having the fewest. Assigning TCR associations to individual alleles was difficult when HLA alleles, especially DR and DQ, strongly co-occurred. In both the original and validation cohorts, the classifier was reported to diagnose cytomegalovirus status with high specificity and sensitivity. In vitro tests confirmed that a few of the cytomegalovirus-associated TCR beta chains recognize cytomegalovirus antigens. While some public TCRs were present in many individuals, most TCR sequences turned up only very rarely across donors. An association between a missense DCLRE1C variant and V-gene and J-gene trimming of TCR beta chains was found in a later genetic analysis and replicated in an independent cohort. Some IMGT-functional V segments, including TRBV6-2 and TRBV6-3, could not be distinguished by the 87-base-pair reads and were therefore excluded. In a later analysis, HLA-associated TCR beta chains were found to be more clonally expanded and to have lower generation probabilities than equally common non-associated chains. In an earlier analysis of about 600 of the donors, most TCR beta V segments appeared in productive rearrangements about 87% or about 30% of the time, broadly matching IMGT annotations. A later genetic analysis reported fewer N-insertions in productive TCRs among donors in an Asian-associated ancestry cluster than the approximately 670-donor mean.

The clonotype comes from a girl aged 2 to 10 in good health and CMV-seropositive. The receptor chain draws on TRBV5-1 and TRBJ2-1; 10 bases in between match TRBD1. The sample taken for sequencing was PBMCs. The CDR3 protein is CASSLGQGANEQFF. The nucleotide sequence reads as follows: TGCGCCAGCAGCTTGGGACAGGGGGCGAATGAGCAGTTCTTC.